Below, 27 T cell receptor beta chains from the same sample are listed, as sequenced in a study of shared clonotypes between healthy human individuals. Data came from immunoSEQ multiplex PCR; TCRdb stores just in-frame clones and leaves some out. The table has around 500,000 clones, 79% seen once; the top ten hold around 12%. Sequenced input: PBMCs. The receptor source for this set is a woman in her thirties or forties in good health. Some clones in this sample may be carry-over from other donors' samples.

This rearrangement joins TRBV5-1 to TRBJ2-3; tentatively, D is TRBD1 (5 bases). Germline V gene sequence: CDR1 SGHRS, CDR2 YFSETQ. The CDR3 spans 15 residues. The germline V and J ends were trimmed by 4 bases and 6 bases, with 18 bases remaining between them. The CDR3 nucleotides read TGCGCCAGCAGCCGGACACCGGAAGAGATGGATACGCAGTATTTT. Protein: CASSRTPEEMDTQYF.

The V and J genes are TRBV20-1 and TRBJ2-5, with D uncertain. The CDR3 sequence is 11 residues long. The V gene's germline CDR1 is DFQATT and CDR2 SNEGSKA (reference sequence). V was pared by 7 bases and J by 5 bases, with 11 bases between. The CDR3 region has the DNA TGCAGTGTTCCCAGCAAGGAGACCCAGTACTTC. This translates into CSVPSKETQYF.

V is TRBV5-5 and J is TRBJ2-7, with D uncertain. The CDR3 extends over 13 amino acids. V was clipped by 4 bases and J by 7 bases, with 15 bases between them. Looked up from germline, CDR1 is SGHKS and CDR2 is YYEKEE (reference sequence). The CDR3 nucleotides read TGTGCCAGCAGCCCACCCTCCCTACGAGAGCAGTACTTC. Translating it yields CASSPPSLREQYF.

The genes are TRBV14 and TRBJ2-3; maybe TRBD2 (6 bases). V lost 0 bases and J 3 bases, leaving 13 bases between the germline ends. CDR3 length: 16 amino acids. CDR1 and CDR2 from the germline V gene are SGHDN and FVKESK. DNA for the CDR3: TGTGCCAGCAGCCAAGATCTCGCGGGATTTACAGATACGCAGTATTTT. Protein product: CASSQDLAGFTDTQYF.

This sequence joins TRBV19 and TRBJ2-7; D might be TRBD1 (6 bases). CDR3 length: 15 amino acids. Trimming took 6 bases from V and 4 from J, leaving 19 bases between them. Germline V gene lookup returns CDR1 LNHDA and CDR2 SQIVND (reference sequence). CDR3 amino acids: CASSKDRTPLYEQYF. Written as DNA, the CDR3 is TGTGCCAGTAGCAAAGACAGGACCCCCCTATACGAGCAGTACTTC.

The chain uses TRBV27 and TRBJ2-7; 10 positions agree with TRBD1. The germline V gene encodes CDR1 MNHEY and CDR2 SMNVEV (reference sequence). V shed 2 bases and J 2 bases; nucleotides not matched to a gene: 0. The CDR3 is made up of 14 amino acids. CDR3 loop: CASSLGTGAYEQYF. In DNA form, the CDR3 reads TGTGCCAGCAGTTTAGGGACAGGGGCCTACGAGCAGTACTTC.

The chain has TRBV5-1 and TRBJ2-5, with 12 bases lining up with TRBD2. This CDR3 contains 17 residues. Germline-derived CDR1 and CDR2 are SGHRS and YFSETQ. J was trimmed by 2 bases and V by 0 bases; bases with no gene match: 5. CDR3 in amino acids: CASSLGLAGARQETQYF. The CDR3 DNA follows: TGCGCCAGCAGCTTGGGACTAGCGGGAGCGAGGCAAGAGACCCAGTACTTC.

This clone was recorded only once. The junction shows a germline mismatch at one end, possibly a read error. The chain joins TRBV7-7 to TRBJ2-3; perhaps D is TRBD1 or TRBD2 (5 bases each). The germline CDR1 and CDR2 sequences are SSHAT and FNYEAQ (reference sequence). This CDR3 has 15 residues. DNA for the CDR3: TGTGCTAGCAGTCTAGGGACGGTGAGCACAGATACGCAGTATTTT. Protein product: CASSLGTVSTDTQYF.

The J gene is TRBJ2-1, the V gene TRBV7-8; D gene ambiguous. The CDR3 is 13 residues long. The V end lost 5 bases, the J end lost 7 bases, and 12 bases lay between the germline ends. Germline assignment: CDR1 SGHVS and CDR2 FQNEAQ. The CDR3 nucleotides are TGTGCCAGCAGCCACCTTCGAGCTAATGAGCAGTTCTTC. Protein: CASSHLRANEQFF.

The rearrangement uses TRBV29-1 and TRBJ2-3; TRBD2 matches 16 bases. The J segment lost 0 bases and the V segment lost 8 bases, leaving 8 bases of the junction unmatched. Germline-derived CDR1 and CDR2 are SQVTM and ANQGSEA. The CDR3 spans 17 residues. The DNA of the CDR3 is TGCAGCACTCCGGGACTAGCGGGAGGGCCAAGCACAGATACGCAGTATTTT. Residues: CSTPGLAGGPSTDTQYF.

This clone was observed many times. This chain uses TRBV11-2 with TRBJ1-2, with a possible D match to TRBD1 (6 bases). The CDR3 runs to 16 residues. CDR1 SGHAT and CDR2 FQNNGV come from the germline V gene. V lost 1 base, J lost 7 bases, and 19 bases lay in between. The CDR3 sequence is CASSLGGGRRLGGYTF. The CDR3 DNA reads as TGTGCCAGCAGCTTAGGGGGGGGCAGGCGGCTTGGTGGCTACACCTTC.

V usage is TRBV9 and J usage is TRBJ2-3; no clear D gene. Germline CDR1 is SGDLS and CDR2 is YYNGEE. The CDR3 contains 11 residues. The V end was cut by 8 bases, the J end by 2 bases, with 6 bases between. The CDR3 loop reads CASSNTDTQYF. The CDR3 DNA is TGTGCCAGTTCTAACACAGATACGCAGTATTTT.

The V and J genes are TRBV19 and TRBJ2-7; 8 bases line up with TRBD1. The CDR3 length is 12 residues. The V segment lost 9 bases and the J segment 3 bases; nucleotides outside the gene matches: 4. CDR1 and CDR2 from the germline V gene are LNHDA and SQIVND (reference sequence). CDR3 sequence: CASGQGSYEQYF. In nucleotides, the CDR3 is TGTGCCAGCGGACAGGGCAGCTACGAGCAGTACTTC.

This chain connects TRBV5-4 to TRBJ2-1, with 7 bases fitting TRBD2. The CDR3 consists of 15 residues. Germline loops: CDR1 SGHNT, CDR2 YYREEE (reference sequence). J gave up 3 bases and V 1 base, and 4 bases lay outside the gene matches. CDR3 nucleotide sequence: TGTGCCAGCAGCTTGCGGGAGGATGGCTACAATGAGCAGTTCTTC. It codes for CASSLREDGYNEQFF. Using reference TRBV5-4 and TRBJ2-1 for the parts outside the CDR3, the full variable domain is ETGVTQSPTHLIKTRGQQVTLRCSSQSGHNTVSWYQQALGQGPQFIFQYYREEENGRGNFPPRFSGLQFPNYSSELNVNALELDDSALYLCASSLREDGYNEQFFGPGTRLTVL.

The chain combines TRBV7-2 with TRBJ1-2; 7 positions match TRBD1. Per germline, CDR1 SGHTA and CDR2 FQGNSA. CDR3 size: 15 residues. V was clipped by 5 bases and J by 7 bases; unmatched bases: 13. This chain's CDR3 is CASSAPGQQSTGYTF. CDR3 DNA sequence: TGTGCCAGCAGCGCCCCGGGACAGCAAAGTACTGGCTACACCTTC.

This clone was seen a handful of times. The CDR3 DNA follows: TGCGCCAGCAGCCAAGATCCCCTGACAGGGAAATCGTCCGAGCAGTACTTC. It specifies CASSQDPLTGKSSEQYF. V usage is TRBV4-1 and J usage is TRBJ2-7; TRBD1 aligns across 7 bases. Per germline, CDR1 MGHRA and CDR2 YSYEKL. Trimming took 0 bases from V and 6 from J; bases not matched to a gene: 14. The CDR3 sequence is 17 residues long.

The V gene is TRBV20-1, the J gene TRBJ1-1; no firm D call. The germline CDR1 and CDR2 sequences are DFQATT and SNEGSKA (reference sequence). This CDR3 has 10 residues. V dropped 6 bases and J dropped 11 bases, with 13 bases sitting between them. The CDR3 reads CSAKDGVAFF. CDR3 in DNA: TGCAGTGCAAAGGACGGGGTGGCTTTCTTT.

V is TRBV6-6 and J is TRBJ1-2, with 7 bases that match TRBD1. The CDR3 has 15 residues. Per germline, CDR1 MNHNY and CDR2 SVGAGI (reference sequence). V dropped 7 bases and J dropped 1; count of bases not matched to a gene: 9. CDR3 amino acids: CASTTGTEDNYGYTF. The CDR3 DNA reads TGTGCCAGCACAACAGGGACAGAAGATAACTATGGCTACACCTTC.

CDR3 residues: CASSLLLTGKNYGYTF. The CDR3 DNA follows: TGTGCCAGCAGTTTATTACTAACCGGCAAGAACTATGGCTACACCTTC. The chain employs TRBV28 and TRBJ1-2, with unresolved D. There are 16 residues in the CDR3. Deletions cut 1 base from V and 2 bases from J, with 14 bases between. Germline V gene data show CDR1 as MDHEN and CDR2 as SYDVKM.

The chain joins TRBV14 to TRBJ1-1, with 10 bases that match TRBD1. CDR1 SGHDN and CDR2 FVKESK come from the germline V gene. CDR3 length equals 16 residues. V gave up 4 bases and J gave up 1 base; unmatched junction bases: 6. CDR3 DNA: TGTGCCAGCAGCCGACGGGACAGGGGCAGGAACACTGAAGCTTTCTTT. Amino acids: CASSRRDRGRNTEAFF. The entire variable domain, with the rest obtained from reference TRBV14 and TRBJ1-1, is as follows: EAGVTQFPSHSVIEKGQTVTLRCDPISGHDNLYWYRRVMGKEIKFLLHFVKESKQDESGMPNNRFLAERTGGTYSTLKVQPAELEDSGVYFCASSRRDRGRNTEAFFGQGTRLTVV.

The rearrangement uses TRBV18 and TRBJ2-1; no definite D call. This CDR3 spans 15 amino acids. V was cut by 3 bases and J by 0 bases, with 9 bases left in between. Germline V gene lookup returns CDR1 KGHSH and CDR2 LQKENI. The CDR3 loop is CASSPLESSYNEQFF. The CDR3 nucleotides are TGTGCCAGCTCACCCTTGGAGAGCTCCTACAATGAGCAGTTCTTC.

The chain couples TRBV2 to TRBJ2-5; 13 nucleotides match TRBD2. CDR3 length: 17 residues. Per the germline V gene, CDR1 is SNHLY and CDR2 is FYNNEI. Unmatched junction bases numbered 6, after V lost 0 bases and J lost 5 bases. This chain's CDR3 is CASSEAEGLAGTETQYF. CDR3 DNA sequence: TGTGCCAGCAGTGAAGCGGAGGGACTAGCGGGGACTGAGACCCAGTACTTC.

The chain joins TRBV5-1 to TRBJ2-1; 9 positions match TRBD1. Trimming took 4 bases from V and 10 from J; bases not matched to a gene: 15. Germline V gene lookup returns CDR1 SGHRS and CDR2 YFSETQ. This CDR3 is 16 amino acids long. This CDR3 is CASSTTPRTGVKEQFF. CDR3 coding DNA: TGCGCCAGCAGCACAACCCCCCGGACAGGGGTCAAAGAGCAGTTCTTC.

Comment on this clone: Being one base from a much bigger clone, this may be a read error. Different DNA sequences within this sample yield the same CDR3. J is TRBJ2-7 and V is TRBV11-2, with 7 nucleotides matching TRBD2. CDR1 is SGHAT, CDR2 FQNNGV, per germline. This CDR3 has 15 residues. Germline trimming cut 1 base from V and 0 bases from J; bases unmatched to any gene: 3. The CDR3 bases are TGTGCCAGCAGCTTAGCGGGCGGGAGCTCCTACGAGCAGTACTTC. The encoded protein is CASSLAGGSSYEQYF.

The V call is TRBV13, the J call TRBJ1-6; no clear D. V was cut by 5 bases and J by 16 bases, with 15 bases left in between. Germline-derived CDR1 and CDR2 are PRHDT and FYEKMQ (reference sequence). CDR3 size: 12 residues. CDR3: CASSPRGGILHF. The CDR3 bases are TGTGCCAGCAGCCCGCGAGGCGGGATTCTCCACTTT.

This rearrangement joins TRBV27 to TRBJ2-5; D is unresolved. V was trimmed by 6 bases and J by 0 bases, leaving 8 bases between them. Germline CDR1 MNHEY, CDR2 SMNVEV (reference sequence). The CDR3 has 13 residues. CDR3 sequence reads: CASSDLYQETQYF. The CDR3 DNA reads TGTGCCAGCAGCGACTTGTACCAAGAGACCCAGTACTTC.

Comments on this clone: A far larger clone is off by one base, so a read error is likely. The J gene is TRBJ2-3, the V gene TRBV30, with 7 bases aligning to TRBD2. CDR1 GTSNPN and CDR2 SVGIG come from the germline V gene (reference sequence). After removal of 4 bases from V and 0 bases from J, the junction contained 4 bases not matched to a gene. The CDR3 covers 14 residues. CDR3: CAWMGGRSTDTQYF. The CDR3 region has the DNA TGTGCCTGGATGGGGGGGAGAAGCACAGATACGCAGTATTTT. The full variable domain, rest sourced from reference TRBV30 and TRBJ2-3, is SQTIHQWPATLVQPVGSPLSLECTVEGTSNPNLYWYRQAAGRGLQLLFYSVGIGQISSEVPQNLSASRPQDRQFILSSKKLLLSDSGFYLCAWMGGRSTDTQYFGPGTRLTVL.